These 10 T cell receptor beta chains were sequenced from one sample in a study of cytomegalovirus exposure and HLA in healthy donors. The PCR used 60 Vbeta and 13 Jbeta primers. This table comes from immunoSEQ multiplex PCR, and its TCRdb copy is limited to in-frame clones, with some not included. The sample records about 160,000 clones, around three quarters being singletons. Sequencing was performed on PBMCs. The receptor source for this set is a woman aged 40-49 years in good health and CMV-seronegative.

There are a few counts of this clone. The J gene is TRBJ2-3, the V gene TRBV9; TRBD2 agrees at 10 bases. CDR3 length: 15 amino acids. The germline V gene has CDR1 SGDLS and CDR2 YYNGEE. The V segment lost 4 bases and the J segment 0 bases; nucleotides outside the gene matches: 2. The CDR3 nucleotides read TGTGCCAGCAGCTCTAGCGGGAGAAGCACAGATACGCAGTATTTT. Translated, it gives CASSSSGRSTDTQYF.

V is TRBV2 and J is TRBJ1-2; D remains ambiguous. Germline values: CDR1 SNHLY, CDR2 FYNNEI. V was pared by 6 bases and J by 2 bases, with 13 bases between. The CDR3 contains 14 residues. CDR3 region: CASSLPEGNYGYTF. CDR3 sequence (DNA): TGTGCCAGCAGCCTCCCGGAGGGCAACTATGGCTACACCTTC.

J is TRBJ2-7 and V is TRBV6-1; TRBD2 might be the D (5 bases). Trimming cost V 6 bases and J 4 bases, with 13 bases left between them. CDR1 is MNHNS and CDR2 is SASEGT in the germline V gene. The CDR3 has 13 residues. CDR3 coding DNA: TGTGCCAGCAGGCCTCTAGCTAGATACGAGCAGTACTTC. This sequence encodes CASRPLARYEQYF.

The V and J genes are TRBV14 and TRBJ1-2; D possibly corresponds to TRBD1 (5 bases). The germline V and J ends were trimmed by 1 base and 4 bases, with 10 bases remaining between them. The CDR3 extends over 14 amino acids. Germline CDR1 reads SGHDN; CDR2 reads FVKESK. CDR3 loop: CASSQVGASYGYTF. The CDR3 coding sequence is TGTGCCAGCAGCCAAGTAGGGGCCAGCTATGGCTACACCTTC.

The chain combines TRBV11-2 with TRBJ2-5; 7 positions agree with TRBD2. The CDR3 spans 17 residues. Per germline, CDR1 SGHAT and CDR2 FQNNGV. The J segment lost 0 bases and the V segment lost 1 base, leaving 8 bases of the junction unmatched. The CDR3 sequence: CASSLGQPAGYQETQYF. DNA of the CDR3: TGTGCCAGCAGCTTAGGCCAGCCAGCGGGATACCAAGAGACCCAGTACTTC.

This clone came up a few times. This chain joins TRBV7-6 and TRBJ2-5, with D possibly being TRBD2 (5 bases). V was pared by 5 bases and J by 4 bases, with 26 bases between. Germline loops: CDR1 SGHVS, CDR2 FNYEAQ. The CDR3 is made up of 18 amino acids. CDR3 bases: TGTGCCAGCAGCCCAACTAAGATTGGACTTCACCGTACAGAGACCCAGTACTTC. It encodes CASSPTKIGLHRTETQYF. The full variable domain, in which reference TRBV7-6 and TRBJ2-5 provide the parts outside the CDR3, is GAGVSQSPRYKVTKRGQDVALRCDPISGHVSLYWYRQALGQGPEFLTYFNYEAQQDKSGLPNDRFSAERPEGSISTLTIQRTEQRDSAMYRCASSPTKIGLHRTETQYFGPGTRLLVL.

This clone was found a few times. The V and J genes are TRBV5-1 and TRBJ2-2; the D gene is possibly TRBD2 (6 bases). The V end lost 0 bases, the J end lost 6 bases, and 9 bases lay between the germline ends. The CDR3 spans 14 residues. Germline V lookup: CDR1 SGHRS, CDR2 YFSETQ. CDR3 coding DNA: TGCGCCAGCAGCTTGGTCTCGGGGGCCGGGGAGCTGTTTTTT. Translated: CASSLVSGAGELFF.

This clone was seen repeatedly, ten times or more. V is TRBV6-1 and J is TRBJ1-5; the match to TRBD1 covers 9 bases. The CDR3 has 13 amino acids. Germline loops: CDR1 MNHNS, CDR2 SASEGT. V trimming: 8 bases; J trimming: 9 bases; junction bases outside the gene matches: 8. CDR3: CASRDRDGGPQHF. CDR3 bases: TGTGCCAGCCGGGACAGGGACGGGGGGCCCCAGCATTTT.

The CDR3 spells CASSGQVNTEAFF. CDR3 in DNA: TGTGCCAGCTCCGGACAGGTGAACACTGAAGCTTTCTTT. The chain links TRBV18 to TRBJ1-1; TRBD1 matches at 7 bases. CDR1 and CDR2 (germline): KGHSH, LQKENI. J lost 0 bases, V lost 6 bases, and 1 base had no gene match. CDR3 length: 13 residues.

This clone came up a few times. This chain links TRBV9 with TRBJ2-2; TRBD1 matches 9 bases. CDR1 and CDR2 (germline): SGDLS, YYNGEE. V lost 4 bases and J lost 5; bases outside the gene matches: 6. CDR3 length equals 15 residues. For the CDR3, the DNA is TGTGCCAGCAGCTCCCGACAGGGGGGGACCGGGGAGCTGTTTTTT. Its translation is CASSSRQGGTGELFF.